The 18 T cell receptor beta chains below were found in one sample sequenced in a study of CD8 T cells in ankylosing spondylitis. In TCRdb, the 5' RACE reads were re-called with MiXCR into one record per CDR3 protein. The sample lists 55,000 or so distinct CDR3 sequences; approximately 7% were seen once. Sample: blood, either unsorted or a sorted T cell fraction (not recorded which). All receptors derive from a female donor with ankylosing spondylitis or in good health (not recorded which).

This clonotype appeared many times. The chain links TRBV7-8 to TRBJ2-3, with unresolved D. Trimming removed 5 bases from V and 10 bases from J, with 16 bases in between. The CDR3 contains 13 residues. Per the germline V gene, CDR1 is SGHVS and CDR2 is FQNEAQ. The CDR3 nucleotides read TGTGCCAGCAGCACTCCTAGATCCCTAGCGCAGTATTTT. This sequence encodes CASSTPRSLAQYF.

This clonotype was detected ten times or more. The gene calls are TRBV2 and TRBJ1-1; no firm D call. The CDR3 is made up of 11 amino acids. Germline CDR1 reads SNHLY; CDR2 reads FYNNEI. Trimming stripped 5 bases from V and 0 bases from J, with 1 base between. DNA of the CDR3: TGTGCCAGCAGTATGAACACTGAAGCTTTCTTT. It yields the protein CASSMNTEAFF.

This clonotype was recorded a few times. The CDR3 DNA reads TGCGCCAGCAGGGTGCAGGGAACTTCCAAAAACATTCAGTACTTC. Amino acids: CASRVQGTSKNIQYF. The chain uses TRBV5-1 and TRBJ2-4; tentatively, D is TRBD1 (5 bases). CDR1 is SGHRS, CDR2 YFSETQ, per germline. This CDR3 has 15 amino acids. V gave up 5 bases and J gave up 2 bases, with 14 bases separating them.

This clonotype came up many times. The chain has TRBV24-1 and TRBJ2-2; 12 bases are shared with TRBD1. Unmatched junction bases numbered 13, after V lost 2 bases and J lost 7 bases. The germline CDR1 and CDR2 sequences are KGHDR and SFDVKD. The CDR3 consists of 19 residues. CDR3 nucleotide sequence: TGTGCCACCAGTGATTCACCCCGGGACAGGGGGCGCCTGATCGGGGAGCTGTTTTTT. This gives the protein CATSDSPRDRGRLIGELFF.

This clonotype was recorded many times. The chain is built from TRBV10-3 and TRBJ2-1; D is uncertain. The V end was cut by 10 bases, the J end by 8 bases, with 21 bases between. Looked up from germline, CDR1 is ENHRY and CDR2 is SYGVKD. The CDR3 has 14 residues. In DNA form, the CDR3 reads TGTGCCACTCTCCGGGCTCATCGCGAGGATGAGCAGTTCTTC. Its protein is CATLRAHREDEQFF.

In its sample, this clonotype was seen many times. The gene calls are TRBV6-1 and TRBJ2-1; D assignment may be TRBD1 or TRBD2 (5 bases each). The CDR3 length is 16 residues. V was pared by 7 bases and J by 0 bases, with 16 bases between. Germline CDR1 reads MNHNS; CDR2 reads SASEGT. The DNA for the CDR3 is TGTGCCAGCAACCCCCGGGGCGCGAGCTCCTACAATGAGCAGTTCTTC. This encodes CASNPRGASSYNEQFF.

This clonotype was detected once. The chain recombines TRBV6-5 with TRBJ2-3; D gene unclear. The V and J ends lost 4 bases and 0 bases respectively, with 5 bases between them. Germline V gives CDR1 MNHEY, CDR2 SVGAGI. The CDR3 runs to 13 residues. This CDR3 reads CASSFASTDTQYF. CDR3 DNA sequence: TGTGCCAGCAGTTTCGCTAGCACAGATACGCAGTATTTT.

This clonotype has at least ten counts. This chain uses TRBV6-5 with TRBJ1-4; D is ambiguous. CDR1 MNHEY and CDR2 SVGAGI come from the germline V gene. The CDR3 is made up of 18 amino acids. With 4 bases removed from V and 6 bases from J, the gap between germline ends came to 24 bases. The CDR3 DNA is TGTGCCAGCAGTTCGGGAGGGATCTCGTTCCTCGGGCATGAAAAACTGTTTTTT. This translates into CASSSGGISFLGHEKLFF.

This clonotype was counted ten times or more. V usage is TRBV6-1 and J usage is TRBJ1-1, with D maybe TRBD1 (5 bases). The CDR3 extends over 14 amino acids. The germline gives CDR1 MNHNS, CDR2 SASEGT. V lost 5 bases, J lost 2 bases, and 12 bases lay in between. The CDR3 is CASSMKTDNTEAFF. CDR3 sequence (DNA): TGTGCCAGCAGTATGAAGACAGATAACACTGAAGCTTTCTTT.

This clonotype was recorded a few times. The V call is TRBV6-5, the J call TRBJ2-2; D unclear. Trimming removed 2 bases from V and 3 bases from J, with 16 bases in between. The CDR3 sequence is 17 residues long. CDR1 and CDR2 from the germline V gene are MNHEY and SVGAGI. CDR3 region: CASSYAITAKDTGELFF. The CDR3 DNA is TGTGCCAGCAGTTACGCCATCACAGCGAAGGACACCGGGGAGCTGTTTTTT.

Details on this clonotype: A much larger clone differs from this one at a single base, so this may be a read error. The J gene is TRBJ1-1, the V gene TRBV27; D is unresolved. CDR3 size: 14 residues. The germline CDR1 and CDR2 sequences are MNHEY and SMNVEV (reference sequence). V lost 7 bases and J lost 2, with 14 bases in between. The CDR3 nucleotides are TGTGCCAGCAATCCCCTCAATGCAAACACTGAAGCTTTCTTT. Translating gives CASNPLNANTEAFF.

The sample holds many counts of this clonotype. The V gene is TRBV5-1, the J gene TRBJ2-7; 9 nucleotides line up with TRBD1. With V trimmed by 5 bases and J by 0 bases, 12 bases remained unmatched. Germline V gives CDR1 SGHRS, CDR2 YFSETQ. The CDR3 extends over 17 amino acids. The CDR3 bases are TGCGCCAGCAGTTCGGGACAGGGCCTTCTATTCTCCTACGAGCAGTACGTC. Protein: CASSSGQGLLFSYEQYV.

Comments on this clonotype: With a much larger clone just one base away, this may be a read error. V is TRBV7-2 and J is TRBJ2-5; maybe TRBD1 (5 bases). The CDR3 is 13 amino acids. Trimming left V 4 bases short and J 9 bases short, with 15 bases between. Germline CDR1 reads SGHTA; CDR2 reads FQGNSA. The CDR3 region is CASSSVHARAQYF. The CDR3 nucleotides read TGTGCCAGCAGCTCCGTGCATGCCAGGGCCCAGTACTTC.

This clonotype was counted many times. The rearrangement joins TRBV18 to TRBJ1-6; D may be TRBD1 (6 bases). The germline CDR1 and CDR2 sequences are KGHSH and LQKENI. V was pared by 5 bases and J by 7 bases, with 12 bases between. This CDR3 spans 14 amino acids. The CDR3 nucleotides read TGTGCCAGCTCAACAGGGAGGAACAATTCACCCCTCCACTTT. Encoded protein: CASSTGRNNSPLHF.

The chain recombines TRBV7-2 with TRBJ1-1, with 7 bases that match TRBD1. The CDR3 contains 15 residues. CDR1 SGHTA and CDR2 FQGNSA come from the germline V gene. Trimming removed 6 bases from V and 0 bases from J; junction bases left unmatched: 7. The CDR3 DNA follows: TGTGCCAGCAGGCGGGACAGATACATGAACACTGAAGCTTTCTTT. Residues: CASRRDRYMNTEAFF.

The table lists this clonotype with many counts. The chain recombines TRBV11-2 with TRBJ2-3; D not certain. The CDR3 covers 13 residues. Germline CDR1 is SGHAT and CDR2 is FQNNGV. Trimming removed 5 bases at V and 5 bases at J, with 11 bases between. The chain's CDR3 is CASSLAPQDTQYF. CDR3 coding DNA: TGTGCCAGCAGCCTCGCACCGCAAGATACGCAGTATTTT.

Ten or more counts support this clonotype. The rearrangement joins TRBV19 to TRBJ1-6, with unresolved D. Germline V CDR1 and CDR2: LNHDA, SQIVND (reference sequence). The germline V and J ends were trimmed by 6 bases and 7 bases, with 19 bases remaining between them. CDR3 length equals 16 residues. Here the CDR3 reads CASSGYVTPMNSPLHF. The DNA for the CDR3 is TGTGCCAGTAGCGGATACGTAACACCCATGAATTCACCCCTCCACTTT.

In this sample, this clonotype turned up many times. The rearrangement links TRBV5-1 to TRBJ2-5; a weak D match, TRBD1 (5 bases). V was pared by 1 base and J by 5 bases, with 15 bases between. The germline V gene encodes CDR1 SGHRS and CDR2 YFSETQ. The CDR3 is made up of 15 amino acids. The CDR3 region is CASSLFRAVGETQYF. Here the CDR3 DNA reads TGCGCCAGCAGCTTGTTCAGGGCGGTTGGGGAGACCCAGTACTTC.